This TCR beta chain is from a study of CD8+ T cells in alopecia areata. As for the study in general: Using the percentage of affected scalp area, treated patients' severity was scored. Findings of the study overall: A great number of expanded lesional clones endured in scalp and blood during tofacitinib.

As the sequencing template, cDNA was produced by extracting RNA and reverse transcribing it. TCRdb's copy holds only in-frame clones and misses some; the assay was immunoSEQ multiplex PCR. Found here are around 110,000 clones, about 83% of them singletons; the top ten hold roughly a quarter. Treatment indicated: oral pan-JAK inhibitor, 5-10 mg twice daily. Between the trimmed V and J ends, which lost 5 bases and 2 bases, there was a span of 13 bases. This CDR3 is built from 14 residues. Germline CDR1 reads LGHNA; CDR2 reads YNFKEQ. This clone was observed a single time. Antigen: not known. Here the sequenced sample was CD8+ T cells sorted from blood, taken at week 24, from a patient treated with tofacitinib. The rearrangement uses TRBV4-2 and TRBJ2-7, with unresolved D. The receptor's source is a human donor with alopecia areata. CDR3 residues: CASSTRSEAYEQYF. The DNA of the CDR3 is TGTGCCAGCAGCACCCGGTCCGAGGCCTACGAGCAGTACTTC.